The 24 T cell receptor beta chains below all came from one sample that was sequenced in a study of CD8 T cells in Susac syndrome. Random-hexamer reverse transcription was applied to roughly 0.45 to 1 ug RNA. One entry per CDR3 protein results from TCRdb running MiXCR on the immunoSEQ multiplex PCR reads. The repertoire has approximately 150,000 distinct CDR3 sequences, roughly 80% of them found once; the top ten carry roughly 0.5%. The sample taken for sequencing was CD8+ T cells from PBMCs. These receptors were collected from a human donor with multiple sclerosis.

The gene calls are TRBV7-9 and TRBJ2-2, with D maybe TRBD2 (5 bases). This CDR3 has 15 residues. Germline values: CDR1 SEHNR, CDR2 FQNEAQ (reference sequence). With 2 bases removed from V and 3 bases from J, the gap between germline ends came to 10 bases. CDR3 nucleotides: TGTGCCAGCAGCTTACCGTTGGAGGACACCGGGGAGCTGTTTTTT. This encodes CASSLPLEDTGELFF.

This chain connects TRBV19 to TRBJ1-1; perhaps TRBD1 as D (6 bases). CDR3 size: 14 residues. V was pared by 6 bases and J by 1 base, with 12 bases between. The germline CDR1 and CDR2 sequences are LNHDA and SQIVND (reference sequence). The CDR3 loop reads CASSTGQWNTEAFF. The CDR3 bases are TGTGCCAGTAGCACGGGACAATGGAACACTGAAGCTTTCTTT.

J is TRBJ2-2 and V is TRBV6-5; TRBD1 might be the D (6 bases). V was pared by 7 bases and J by 5 bases, with 17 bases between. The length of the CDR3 is 15 residues. Germline loops: CDR1 MNHEY, CDR2 SVGAGI. CDR3 DNA sequence: TGTGCCAGCATTGGAACCACGGGACAAACCGGGGAGCTGTTTTTT. Translation: CASIGTTGQTGELFF.

A few counts support this clonotype. V is TRBV4-1 and J is TRBJ1-5; D is undetermined. The CDR3 covers 15 residues. The germline gives CDR1 MGHRA, CDR2 YSYEKL. The ends were cut back, 4 bases at V and 0 bases at J, with 10 bases in the middle. CDR3 sequence (DNA): TGCGCCAGCAGCCCCGTGGGATTTAGCAATCAGCCCCAGCATTTT. Translating it yields CASSPVGFSNQPQHF.

V gene TRBV28 combines with J gene TRBJ2-3; 12 bases map to TRBD2. The CDR3 runs to 14 residues. After removal of 8 bases from V and 2 bases from J, the junction contained 2 bases not matched to a gene. Germline CDR1 reads MDHEN; CDR2 reads SYDVKM. CDR3 sequence (DNA): TGTGCCAGCCGGACTAGCGGGGTCACAGATACGCAGTATTTT. Translated, it gives CASRTSGVTDTQYF.

In this sample, this clonotype turned up once. The rearrangement joins TRBV30 to TRBJ2-3; no clear D. The CDR3 contains 14 residues. Germline CDR1 GTSNPN, CDR2 SVGIG (reference sequence). V was cut by 3 bases and J by 4 bases, with 14 bases left in between. CDR3 sequence reads: CAWSLEGGADTQYF. The DNA of the CDR3 is TGTGCCTGGAGCCTAGAAGGTGGCGCAGATACGCAGTATTTT.

CDR3: CASSLSYPTEAFF. The DNA for the CDR3 is TGTGCCAGCAGTTTATCGTACCCCACTGAAGCTTTCTTT. The rearrangement joins TRBV27 to TRBJ1-1, with D uncertain. The V end lost 0 bases, the J end lost 4 bases, and 6 bases lay between the germline ends. This CDR3 has 13 amino acids. Germline values: CDR1 MNHEY, CDR2 SMNVEV (reference sequence).

The V gene is TRBV3-1, the J gene TRBJ2-2; D is unclear. From germline, CDR1 is LGHDT and CDR2 YNNKEL (reference sequence). Between the trimmed V and J ends, which lost 4 bases and 4 bases, there was a span of 13 bases. CDR3 length equals 15 residues. CDR3 coding DNA: TGTGCCAGCAGCCCCATCACGGAGAGCACCGGGGAGCTGTTTTTT. Translating gives CASSPITESTGELFF.

The rearrangement links TRBV28 to TRBJ1-2; TRBD1 matches 10 bases. With V trimmed by 8 bases and J by 4 bases, 16 bases remained unmatched. Germline assignment: CDR1 MDHEN and CDR2 SYDVKM. CDR3 length equals 17 residues. The CDR3 nucleotides are TGTGCCAGCGCCCCCGGGACAGGGGAAATGGTTTTCTATGGCTACACCTTC. This gives the protein CASAPGTGEMVFYGYTF.

V is TRBV27 and J is TRBJ1-1, with TRBD1 as a possible D gene (5 bases). The germline CDR1 and CDR2 sequences are MNHEY and SMNVEV (reference sequence). The ends were cut back, 0 bases at V and 1 base at J, with 9 bases in the middle. The CDR3 sequence is 15 residues long. The CDR3 loop reads CASSLSGPRNTEAFF. The CDR3 region has the DNA TGTGCCAGCAGTTTATCGGGACCGAGGAACACTGAAGCTTTCTTT.

This chain connects TRBV19 to TRBJ1-1, with TRBD1 matching over 7 bases. The CDR3 has 15 residues. After removal of 5 bases from V and 0 bases from J, the junction contained 6 bases not matched to a gene. In germline, CDR1 is LNHDA, CDR2 SQIVND (reference sequence). The CDR3 sequence: CASSPRQGLNTEAFF. As DNA, the CDR3 is TGTGCCAGTAGTCCCCGACAGGGACTGAACACTGAAGCTTTCTTT.

The rearrangement joins TRBV19 to TRBJ2-1, with no clear D. CDR3 length equals 15 residues. The V gene lost 1 base and the J gene lost 0 bases, with 7 bases spanning the gap. Germline CDR1 reads LNHDA; CDR2 reads SQIVND (reference sequence). This CDR3 is CASSIGAGSYNEQFF. In DNA form, the CDR3 reads TGTGCCAGTAGTATAGGGGCAGGCTCCTACAATGAGCAGTTCTTC.

V usage is TRBV11-1 and J usage is TRBJ2-1; D not resolved. V dropped 3 bases and J dropped 0 bases, with 30 bases sitting between them. CDR1 and CDR2 (germline): SGHAT, FQDESV (reference sequence). The CDR3 totals 22 residues. CDR3 sequence (DNA): TGTGCCAGCAGCTTTCCGAGGCTTCTAGGTCCCCACCAAGGAAGCTCCTACAATGAGCAGTTCTTC. This translates into CASSFPRLLGPHQGSSYNEQFF. Full variable domain (rest looked up from reference TRBV11-1 and TRBJ2-1): EAEVAQSPRYKITEKSQAVAFWCDPISGHATLYWYRQILGQGPELLVQFQDESVVDDSQLPKDRFSAERLKGVDSTLKIQPAELGDSAMYLCASSFPRLLGPHQGSSYNEQFFGPGTRLTVL.

The chain couples TRBV11-3 to TRBJ1-1; D might be TRBD1 (5 bases). Germline V gene sequence: CDR1 SGHNT, CDR2 YENEEA. Trimming took 5 bases from V and 5 from J, leaving 15 bases between them. The CDR3 loop spans 14 amino acids. CDR3 in DNA: TGTGCCAGCAGCCTAAGTTTGGGGGGTACTGAAGCTTTCTTT. It is translated as CASSLSLGGTEAFF. The full variable domain, in which reference TRBV11-3 and TRBJ1-1 provide the parts outside the CDR3, is EAGVVQSPRYKIIEKKQPVAFWCNPISGHNTLYWYLQNLGQGPELLIRYENEEAVDDSQLPKDRFSAERLKGVDSTLKIQPAELGDSAVYLCASSLSLGGTEAFFGQGTRLTVV.

The chain carries TRBV19 and TRBJ1-1, with TRBD1 identical over 8 bases. The CDR3 loop spans 15 amino acids. V was clipped by 10 bases and J by 0 bases; unmatched bases: 10. Germline lookup yields CDR1 LNHDA and CDR2 SQIVND (reference sequence). CDR3 nucleotides: TGTGCCACCGAAGGACAGGGTTTAGTGAACACTGAAGCTTTCTTT. It yields the protein CATEGQGLVNTEAFF. Full variable domain (missing parts from reference TRBV19 and TRBJ1-1): DGGITQSPKYLFRKEGQNVTLSCEQNLNHDAMYWYRQDPGQGLRLIYYSQIVNDFQKGDIAEGYSVSREKKESFPLTVTSAQKNPTAFYLCATEGQGLVNTEAFFGQGTRLTVV.

The chain joins TRBV4-3 to TRBJ2-2; TRBD2 matches 7 bases. Germline V gene sequence: CDR1 LGHNA, CDR2 YSLEER. Trimming cost V 0 bases and J 7 bases; bases outside gene matches: 11. The CDR3 loop spans 17 amino acids. The CDR3 coding sequence is TGCGCCAGCAGCCAAGATAGGGCTAGCGGTGGGAACGGGGAGCTGTTTTTT. This translates into CASSQDRASGGNGELFF.

With regard to this clonotype: Compared with germline, one end of the junction differs, possibly owing to a read error. V gene TRBV18 combines with J gene TRBJ2-3; tentatively, D is TRBD2 (5 bases). The CDR3 is 14 residues long. Germline V gene lookup returns CDR1 KGHSH and CDR2 LQKENI. CDR3 region: CASSPTTRPDMQYF. The DNA of the CDR3 is TGTGCCAGCTCACCCACCACTAGGCCAGATATGCAGTATTTT.

This chain joins TRBV6-1 and TRBJ2-7, with D hard to call. The ends were cut back, 6 bases at V and 7 bases at J, with 13 bases in the middle. Per germline, CDR1 MNHNS and CDR2 SASEGT. The CDR3 length is 12 residues. CDR3 loop: CASRSLGGEQYV. The CDR3 bases are TGTGCCAGCAGGAGTCTGGGTGGGGAGCAGTACGTC.

A few counts support this clonotype. The chain couples TRBV7-2 to TRBJ2-2; D is undetermined. The germline V gene encodes CDR1 SGHTA and CDR2 FQGNSA. V was shortened by 1 base and J by 4 bases, with 4 bases between the two germline ends. The CDR3 is made up of 13 amino acids. In DNA form, the CDR3 reads TGTGCCAGCAGCTTAGTTACCACCGGGGAGCTGTTTTTT. Residues: CASSLVTTGELFF.

This chain joins TRBV6-6 and TRBJ2-7; 7 nucleotides align to TRBD1. J was trimmed by 3 bases and V by 7 bases; bases with no gene match: 9. Germline CDR1 MNHNY, CDR2 SVGAGI (reference sequence). The CDR3 totals 14 residues. This chain's CDR3 is CASTTGAKSYEQYF. The CDR3 coding sequence is TGTGCCAGCACCACAGGGGCAAAAAGCTACGAGCAGTACTTC.

The V call is TRBV19, the J call TRBJ2-1; possible D gene TRBD2, 5 bases. With 1 base removed from V and 10 bases from J, the gap between germline ends came to 11 bases. CDR3 length: 13 residues. From germline, CDR1 is LNHDA and CDR2 SQIVND (reference sequence). The CDR3 protein is CASSIVALAEQFF. The CDR3 DNA follows: TGTGCCAGTAGTATAGTGGCGCTAGCCGAGCAGTTCTTC.

This clonotype occurred once. V and J are TRBV28 and TRBJ2-2, with 10 bases fitting TRBD1. J lost 6 bases, V lost 2 bases, and 6 bases had no gene match. CDR1 MDHEN and CDR2 SYDVKM come from the germline V gene. The CDR3 runs to 16 residues. DNA for the CDR3: TGTGCCAGCAGTTTAATCGGGACAGGGGCGGCCGGGGAGCTGTTTTTT. It is translated as CASSLIGTGAAGELFF.

This chain joins TRBV18 and TRBJ1-2, with a possible D match to TRBD1 (5 bases). The V gene lost 3 bases and the J gene lost 3 bases, with 14 bases spanning the gap. Looked up from germline, CDR1 is KGHSH and CDR2 is LQKENI. The CDR3 has 15 amino acids. CDR3 sequence: CASSPPGTPDYGYTF. For the CDR3, the DNA is TGTGCCAGCTCACCTCCCGGGACTCCAGACTATGGCTACACCTTC.

In regard to this clonotype: One junction end disagrees with the germline gene, perhaps due to a read error. The V gene is TRBV7-7, the J gene TRBJ2-1; the D gene is possibly TRBD2 (6 bases). CDR1 is SSHAT, CDR2 FNYEAQ, per germline (reference sequence). The CDR3 contains 14 residues. The CDR3 coding sequence is TGTGCTAGCAGCTTAGTGACCGGGAGCGATGAGCAGTTCTTC. Protein product: CASSLVTGSDEQFF.